Included here is one TCR beta chain sequence, with context. The protocol was immunoSEQ multiplex PCR, while the TCRdb copy is restricted to in-frame clones and leaves out a portion. The top ten clones hold roughly 0.36% of a sample with about 2.4 million clones, 90% to 95% of them seen once. This sample stems from a study of shared clonotypes between healthy human individuals. CDR1 is SGHVS, CDR2 FQNEAQ, per germline. Trimming stripped 0 bases from V and 2 bases from J, with 14 bases between. This CDR3 region has 17 residues. The clonotype was recovered from a man in his late teens or twenties in good health. Some clones in this sample may be carry-over from other donors' samples. Sequencing input: naive CD4+ T cells from PBMCs. This sample's subset: CD45RA+ positively selected. The genes are TRBV7-8 and TRBJ2-1; possibly TRBD2 for D (6 bases). In nucleotides, the CDR3 is TGTGCCAGCAGCTTAGCCAGGCGGGAATTACCCTACAATGAGCAGTTCTTC. Translating it yields CASSLARRELPYNEQFF. Supplemented by reference TRBV7-8 and TRBJ2-1, the full variable domain reads GAGVSQSPRYKVAKRGQDVALRCDPISGHVSLFWYQQALGQGPEFLTYFQNEAQLDKSGLPSDRFFAERPEGSVSTLKIQRTQQEDSAVYLCASSLARRELPYNEQFFGPGTRLTVL.